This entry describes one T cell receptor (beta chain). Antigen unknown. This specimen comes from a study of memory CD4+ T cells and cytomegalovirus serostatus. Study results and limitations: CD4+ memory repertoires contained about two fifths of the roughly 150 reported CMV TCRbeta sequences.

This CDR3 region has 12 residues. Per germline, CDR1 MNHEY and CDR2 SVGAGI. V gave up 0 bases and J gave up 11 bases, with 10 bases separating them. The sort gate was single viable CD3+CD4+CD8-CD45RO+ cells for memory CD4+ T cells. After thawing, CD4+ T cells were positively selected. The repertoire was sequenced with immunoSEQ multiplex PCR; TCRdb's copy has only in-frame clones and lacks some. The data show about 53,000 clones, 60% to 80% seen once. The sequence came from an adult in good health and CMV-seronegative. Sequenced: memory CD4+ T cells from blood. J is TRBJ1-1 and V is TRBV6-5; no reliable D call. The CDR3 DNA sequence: TGTGCCAGCAGTTACTCTGGAGGGTATGCTTTCTTT. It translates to CASSYSGGYAFF.